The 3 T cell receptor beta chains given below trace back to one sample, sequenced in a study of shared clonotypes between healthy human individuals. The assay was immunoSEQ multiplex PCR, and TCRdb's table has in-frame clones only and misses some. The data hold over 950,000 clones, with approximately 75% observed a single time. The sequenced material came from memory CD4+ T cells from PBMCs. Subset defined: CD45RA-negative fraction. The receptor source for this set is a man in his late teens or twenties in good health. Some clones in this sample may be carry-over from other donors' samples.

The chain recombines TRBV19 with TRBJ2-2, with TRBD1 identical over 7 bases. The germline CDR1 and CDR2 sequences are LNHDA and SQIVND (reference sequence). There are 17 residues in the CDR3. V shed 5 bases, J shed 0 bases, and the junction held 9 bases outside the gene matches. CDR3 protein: CASSRDSGTANTGELFF. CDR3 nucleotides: TGTGCCAGTAGTCGTGACTCCGGGACAGCGAACACCGGGGAGCTGTTTTTT.

CDR3 sequence (DNA): TGTGCCAGCAGCATCACTAGCGGGAGGGCGGGCGAGCAGTACTTC. Translating gives CASSITSGRAGEQYF. The chain recombines TRBV7-2 with TRBJ2-7; 13 bases line up with TRBD2. CDR3 length: 15 amino acids. The germline V gene has CDR1 SGHTA and CDR2 FQGNSA. Unmatched junction bases numbered 7, after V lost 5 bases and J lost 6 bases. Drawing the rest from reference TRBV7-2 and TRBJ2-7, the complete variable domain is GAGVSQSPSNKVTEKGKDVELRCDPISGHTALYWYRQSLGQGLEFLIYFQGNSAPDKSGLPSDRFSAERTGGSVSTLTIQRTQQEDSAVYLCASSITSGRAGEQYFGPGTRLTVT.

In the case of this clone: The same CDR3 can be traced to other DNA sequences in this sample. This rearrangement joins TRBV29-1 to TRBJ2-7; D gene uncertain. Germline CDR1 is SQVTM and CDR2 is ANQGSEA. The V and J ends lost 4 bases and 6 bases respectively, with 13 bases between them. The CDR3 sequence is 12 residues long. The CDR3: CSVGSRTGEQYF. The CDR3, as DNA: TGCAGCGTTGGTAGCCGGACCGGCGAGCAGTACTTC.